This is a list of T cell receptor beta chains from one sample in a study of blood T cell repertoires in COVID-19. Data came from immunoSEQ multiplex PCR; TCRdb stores just in-frame clones and leaves some out. Of about 220,000 clones in the sample, more than 75% were seen once. Sequencing was carried out using peripheral blood. These receptors all stem from a human donor in a cohort sampled during active COVID-19. Both conserved end residues are part of each CDR3. A D gene is named only where the DNA matches it firmly. Clone sizes are given selectively: once, few, many, or a class where the clone is expanded.

TRBJ2-7 | TRBD1 | TRBV6-5 | NA | 14 | TGTGCCAGCAGCAGGGACAGGGCAGCCTACGAGCAGTACTTC | CASSRDRAAYEQYF
TRBJ1-1 | NA | TRBV5-8 | few | 12 | TGTGCCATTCCCGGGGTTGTGACTGAAGCTTTCTTT | CAIPGVVTEAFF
TRBJ1-2 | NA | TRBV4-1 | NA | 15 | TGCGCCAGCAGCCAAGATTCAGACAGTCCCTATGGCTACACCTTC | CASSQDSDSPYGYTF
TRBJ1-1 | TRBD1 | TRBV25-1 | NA | 14 | TGTGCCAGCAGCGTAACAGGGGCTCACACTGAAGCTTTCTTT | CASSVTGAHTEAFF
TRBJ1-2 | NA | TRBV28 | NA | 15 | TGTGCCAGCAGTTTTTGGCAGGCCCCTAACTATGGCTACACCTTC | CASSFWQAPNYGYTF
TRBJ2-1 | NA | TRBV7-9 | NA | 16 | TGTGCCAGCAGCCGGCGCAAAGGAGGGTCCTACAATGAGCAGTTCTTC | CASSRRKGGSYNEQFF
TRBJ1-6 | TRBD1 | TRBV30 | once | 15 | TGTGCCTGGTCCTTAGGTCAGGGGGCGAATTCACCCCTCCACTTT | CAWSLGQGANSPLHF
TRBJ1-2 | NA | TRBV9 | NA | 14 | TGTGCCAGCAGCGTAGATCTCGGAGGCTATGGCTACACCTTC | CASSVDLGGYGYTF
TRBJ2-2 | TRBD2 | TRBV7-3 | NA | 14 | TGTGCCAGCAGAAGACTAGCTTTCAGCGGGGAGCTGTTTTTT | CASRRLAFSGELFF
TRBJ2-3 | NA | TRBV10-3 | NA | 14 | TGTGCCACCGCGAGCAGGGCGGACACAGATACGCAGTATTTT | CATASRADTDTQYF
TRBJ2-4 | NA | TRBV5-6 | NA | 16 | TGTGCCAGCAGTATGATGGCGGAGGACAGCAAAAACATTCAGTACTTC | CASSMMAEDSKNIQYF
TRBJ2-2 | TRBD2 | TRBV5-1 | NA | 16 | TGCGCCAGCAGCTTCCAGCGGGGGGCGAACACCGGGGAGCTGTTTTTT | CASSFQRGANTGELFF
TRBJ1-1 | NA | TRBV11-3 | NA | 14 | TGTGCCAGCAGTTCCGGACAGATGAACACTGAAGCTTTCTTT | CASSSGQMNTEAFF
TRBJ1-2 | NA | TRBV4-3 | NA | 13 | TGCGCCAGCAGCCAGAGACAGGTCGACGGCTACACCTTC | CASSQRQVDGYTF
TRBJ2-2 | NA | TRBV5-5 | NA | 14 | TGTGCCAGCAGCTTAGGGTCGGGGGCCGGGGAGCTGTTTTTT | CASSLGSGAGELFF
TRBJ1-5 | TRBD1 | TRBV28 | NA | 17 | TGTGCCAGCAGTGAATGGGCCTGGACAGGGGGCAATCAGCCCCAGCATTTT | CASSEWAWTGGNQPQHF
TRBJ2-1 | TRBD2 | TRBV14 | NA | 14 | TGTGCCAGCGGGGAGCGGGAGGCTTACAATGAGCAGTTCTTC | CASGEREAYNEQFF
TRBJ2-1 | NA | TRBV7-9 | once | 12 | TGTGCCAGCAGATTGGACAACAATGAGCAGTTCTTC | CASRLDNNEQFF
TRBJ2-1 | NA | TRBV27 | NA | 14 | TGTGCCAGCAGTTCAAGCCAAACAGCCTGGGAGCAGTTCTTC | CASSSSQTAWEQFF
TRBJ1-3 | NA | TRBV27 | NA | 16 | TGTGCCAGCAGTTTATCTCGGGGGAGTTCTGGAAACACCATATATTTT | CASSLSRGSSGNTIYF
TRBJ2-1 | TRBD2 | TRBV4-1 | NA | 16 | TGCGCCAGCAGCCAAGTGGCGGCTAGCGGGAACAATGAGCAGTTCTTC | CASSQVAASGNNEQFF
TRBJ1-2 | TRBD1 | TRBV2 | NA | 15 | TGTGCCAGCAGCTGGGGGGACAGAGCTAACTATGGCTACACCTTC | CASSWGDRANYGYTF
TRBJ1-1 | NA | TRBV28 | NA | 15 | TGTGCCAGCAGTTTCCTTAACAGCGGGAACACTGAAGCTTTCTTT | CASSFLNSGNTEAFF
TRBJ1-5 | NA | TRBV5-4 | once | 14 | TGTGCCAGCAGCTTACAGGGTGACAATCAGCCCCAGCATTTT | CASSLQGDNQPQHF
TRBJ1-5 | TRBD1 | TRBV30 | NA | 15 | TGTGCCTGGAGTGGGGACAGGGGGTACAATCAGCCCCAGCATTTT | CAWSGDRGYNQPQHF
TRBJ2-1 | NA | TRBV27 | once | 14 | TGTGCCAGCAGTTTAGAATCCGGGTACAATGAGCAGTTCTTC | CASSLESGYNEQFF
TRBJ2-1 | NA | TRBV20-1 | NA | 11 | TGCAGTGCCAAACCGAGGGATGAGCAGTTCTTC | CSAKPRDEQFF
TRBJ2-4 | NA | TRBV7-2 | NA | 16 | TGTGCCAGCAGCTCCTGGCTCATCTCAGCCAAAAACATTCAGTACTTC | CASSSWLISAKNIQYF
TRBJ1-2 | TRBD1 | TRBV5-4 | NA | 16 | TGTGCCAGCAGTTTCCCTGGACAGGGGATTAACTATGGCTACACCTTC | CASSFPGQGINYGYTF
TRBJ1-5 | NA | TRBV7-6 | NA | 15 | TGTGCCAGCAGCTTAAGCGAAGCTAGCAATCAGCCCCAGCATTTT | CASSLSEASNQPQHF
TRBJ2-3 | NA | TRBV28 | NA | 14 | TGTGCCAGCAGTAGTGGACAGAACACAGATACGCAGTATTTT | CASSSGQNTDTQYF
TRBJ1-1 | TRBD1 | TRBV27 | NA | 13 | TGTGCCAGCAGCAACAGGGGGCGGGGTGAAGCTTTCTTT | CASSNRGRGEAFF
TRBJ1-2 | NA | TRBV2 | once | 11 | TGTGCCAGCAGCCCCCTTTATGGCTACACCTTC | CASSPLYGYTF
TRBJ2-7 | NA | TRBV2 | NA | 11 | TGTGCCAGCAGCGCGCTAGGGGCGCAGTACTTC | CASSALGAQYF
TRBJ2-7 | NA | TRBV12-3/TRBV12-4 | NA | 13 | TGTGCCAGCGGCGCGGGCGAACCCTACGAGCAGTACTTC | CASGAGEPYEQYF
TRBJ1-1 | TRBD1 | TRBV9 | NA | 15 | TGTGCCAGCAGCCCACGACAGGGGGGAGATCCTGAAGCTTTCTTT | CASSPRQGGDPEAFF
TRBJ2-6 | NA | TRBV5-1 | NA | 16 | TGCGCCAGCAGCTTGGCCGGGGGACCAGGTTCCAACGTCCTGACTTTC | CASSLAGGPGSNVLTF
TRBJ1-3 | NA | TRBV9 | NA | 19 | TGTGCCAGCAGCACGAGCTATTGGGGACATATAGCTTCTGGAAACACCATATATTTT | CASSTSYWGHIASGNTIYF
TRBJ2-1 | TRBD1 | TRBV9 | NA | 21 | TGTGCCAGCAGCGTAGCCGGAAGGACAGGGGGCGGTAAAGGTCCCTACAATGAGCAGTTCTTC | CASSVAGRTGGGKGPYNEQFF
TRBJ2-7 | TRBD1 | TRBV30 | NA | 13 | TGTGCCTGGAGTCTCACCGGGACAGGGAAAAAGTACTTC | CAWSLTGTGKKYF
TRBJ2-7 | NA | TRBV7-9 | NA | 13 | TGTGCCAGCACGCTGGGGCAGGGCTACGAGCAGTACTTC | CASTLGQGYEQYF
TRBJ2-4 | NA | TRBV6-5 | NA | 13 | TGTGCCAGCAGTTACTTGGACGGAGGGGTTCAGTACTTC | CASSYLDGGVQYF
TRBJ2-3 | NA | TRBV7-6 | once | 18 | TGTGCCAGCAGCTTAGGATCGGGGAGTCCTACCGGTTCATATACGCAGTATTTT | CASSLGSGSPTGSYTQYF
TRBJ1-1 | NA | TRBV7-3 | few | 15 | TGTGCCAGCAGCTTGGCTGGGGGGGATGGCACTGAAGCTTTCTTT | CASSLAGGDGTEAFF
TRBJ2-7 | NA | TRBV12-3/TRBV12-4 | NA | 13 | TGTGCCAGCAGCTTGCAGTCCTCCTACGAGCAGTACTTC | CASSLQSSYEQYF
TRBJ2-1 | NA | TRBV29-1 | NA | 14 | TGCAGCGTTGAACAAAATCGTGGTGTAGATGAGCAGTTCTTC | CSVEQNRGVDEQFF
TRBJ1-3 | TRBD1 | TRBV19 | NA | 15 | TGTGCCAGTAGTTCGACAGGGGGAGCTGGAAACACCATATATTTT | CASSSTGGAGNTIYF
TRBJ2-2 | NA | TRBV3-1/TRBV3-2 | NA | 15 | TGTGCCAGCAGCCAGCCTCGACAGAACACCGGGGAGCTGTTTTTT | CASSQPRQNTGELFF
TRBJ1-6 | NA | TRBV28 | NA | 11 | TGTGCCAGCAGTATAAATTCACCCCTCCACTTT | CASSINSPLHF
TRBJ2-7 | TRBD2 | TRBV11-2 | NA | 14 | TGTGCCAGCAGCTCCCCGTTGGTAGCGGGGGCTCGGTACTTC | CASSSPLVAGARYF
TRBJ2-3 | NA | TRBV19 | NA | 14 | TGTGCCAGTAGTCCATCGGACTTCACAGATACGCAGTATTTT | CASSPSDFTDTQYF